This entry lists 24 T cell receptor beta chains sequenced from one sample in a study of cytomegalovirus exposure and HLA in healthy donors (dated by TCRdb to the late 2010s). Receptors were amplified or captured by the immunoSEQ multiplex PCR assay. A mixture of 60 forward primers for TCR Vbeta segments and 13 reverse primers for TCR Jbeta segments was used in the multiplex PCR. Here the immuneACCESS table is served through TCRdb, limited to in-frame sequences with V and J called. Missing clones are a known gap in these copies; in checked studies unresolved V genes cover under half, and the rest lacks a known reason. Across this sample there are 120,000 to 150,000 clones, with roughly 79% seen only once. The ten biggest clones cover about 1.7% of the sample. Sequenced: PBMCs. The source is a woman aged 25 to 39 in good health and CMV-seronegative.

The chain is built from TRBV7-8 and TRBJ1-4; 7 nucleotides agree with TRBD1. The CDR3 runs 15 residues. Germline CDR1 is SGHVS and CDR2 is FQNEAQ. J lost 4 bases, V lost 4 bases, and 6 bases had no gene match. The CDR3, as DNA: TGTGCCAGCAGCTCCCGGGACAGCCTTAATGAAAAACTGTTTTTT. The encoded protein is CASSSRDSLNEKLFF.

V and J are TRBV19 and TRBJ1-1; weak D call: TRBD1 (6 bases). Deletions cut 5 bases from V and 4 bases from J, with 14 bases between. The length of the CDR3 is 14 residues. In germline, CDR1 is LNHDA, CDR2 SQIVND (reference sequence). The CDR3 loop is CASSARGGSTEAFF. For the CDR3, the DNA is TGTGCCAGTAGTGCCAGGGGTGGAAGCACTGAAGCTTTCTTT.

The chain has TRBV6-5 and TRBJ2-7; the match to TRBD1 covers 9 bases. V trimming: 5 bases; J trimming: 1 base; junction bases outside the gene matches: 6. CDR1 MNHEY and CDR2 SVGAGI come from the germline V gene. CDR3 length: 15 amino acids. The DNA for the CDR3 is TGTGCCAGCAGTCGAGGGACAGGGATATCCTACGAGCAGTACTTC. Encoded protein: CASSRGTGISYEQYF.

This clone appeared a few times. The J gene is TRBJ2-7, the V gene TRBV5-1; 11 nucleotides agree with TRBD2. The V and J ends lost 4 bases and 4 bases, in that order; junction bases with no gene match: 7. CDR3 length: 15 amino acids. Germline CDR1 is SGHRS and CDR2 is YFSETQ. The CDR3 here is CASSRGLADYYEQYF. The CDR3 DNA reads as TGCGCCAGCAGCCGGGGACTAGCGGATTATTACGAGCAGTACTTC.

In its sample, this clone was seen once. V is TRBV7-8 and J is TRBJ2-3; 11 nucleotides line up with TRBD2. The CDR3 is 16 amino acids. Unmatched junction bases numbered 9, after V lost 3 bases and J lost 7 bases. Germline CDR1 and CDR2: SGHVS and FQNEAQ. Here the CDR3 DNA reads TGTGCCAGCAGCTTTCTCACTAGCGGGGGACCTTATACGCAGTATTTT. Protein product: CASSFLTSGGPYTQYF.

The gene calls are TRBV2 and TRBJ1-5, with 9 bases fitting TRBD1. V trimming: 3 bases; J trimming: 6 bases; junction bases outside the gene matches: 9. The CDR3 spans 16 residues. The germline gives CDR1 SNHLY, CDR2 FYNNEI. The CDR3 DNA follows: TGTGCCAGCAGTGACTTGGGGACAGGGCCCGGTCAGCCCCAGCATTTT. Protein sequence: CASSDLGTGPGQPQHF.

V usage is TRBV7-2 and J usage is TRBJ1-5, with 7 bases lining up with TRBD1. Germline V lookup: CDR1 SGHTA, CDR2 FQGNSA. CDR3 length: 16 residues. J was trimmed by 2 bases and V by 1 base; bases with no gene match: 5. The CDR3 sequence is CASSLEGAGGNQPQHF. The CDR3 coding sequence is TGTGCCAGCAGCTTAGAGGGGGCAGGGGGCAATCAGCCCCAGCATTTT.

The rearrangement links TRBV6-1 to TRBJ2-5; 8 bases match TRBD1. The CDR3 sequence is 14 residues long. With 6 bases clipped from V and 4 bases from J, the junction kept 7 bases outside the gene matches. CDR1 MNHNS and CDR2 SASEGT come from the germline V gene. The CDR3, as DNA: TGTGCCAGCAGCGACAGGGGAGGTAGAGAGACCCAGTACTTC. As protein: CASSDRGGRETQYF.

The chain uses TRBV7-6 and TRBJ1-4; 7 bases are a match to TRBD1. The CDR3 totals 16 residues. J gave up 5 bases and V 5 bases, and 11 bases lay outside the gene matches. Per germline, CDR1 SGHVS and CDR2 FNYEAQ. The CDR3 loop reads CASSPTPTGPNEKLFF. DNA of the CDR3: TGTGCCAGCAGCCCGACCCCGACAGGGCCAAATGAAAAACTGTTTTTT.

This clone was counted once. Germline and junction disagree at one end, which may indicate a read error. V is TRBV7-3 and J is TRBJ2-1; 8 bases agree with TRBD1. This CDR3 spans 13 amino acids. Germline V lookup: CDR1 SGHTA, CDR2 FQGTGA. The CDR3 DNA is TGTGCCAGCAGCATAACAGGGGGCAATGAGCAGTTCTTC. It yields the protein CASSITGGNEQFF.

The chain couples TRBV4-1 to TRBJ2-2, with 8 bases that match TRBD2. V lost 1 base, J lost 5 bases, and 3 bases stayed unmatched. The germline V gene encodes CDR1 MGHRA and CDR2 YSYEKL. CDR3 length equals 15 residues. The CDR3 here is CASSQALAATGELFF. The CDR3 bases are TGCGCCAGCAGCCAAGCACTAGCGGCAACCGGGGAGCTGTTTTTT.

In its sample, this clone was seen a few times. Other DNA sequences within the sample encode an identical CDR3. The rearrangement links TRBV2 to TRBJ2-3; TRBD1 is a possible D gene (6 bases). The CDR3 extends over 14 amino acids. In germline, CDR1 is SNHLY, CDR2 FYNNEI. Trimming took off 2 bases at V and 3 bases at J, with 9 bases between the two ends. DNA for the CDR3: TGTGCCAGCAGTGAACAGGGGCCTACAGATACGCAGTATTTT. This sequence encodes CASSEQGPTDTQYF.

The gene calls are TRBV18 and TRBJ2-7; D gene uncertain. The V and J ends lost 5 bases and 0 bases respectively, with 8 bases between them. The CDR3 is 13 amino acids. Germline CDR1 KGHSH, CDR2 LQKENI. The CDR3 loop is CASSVTYSYEQYF. The CDR3 DNA is TGTGCCAGCTCAGTGACTTACTCCTACGAGCAGTACTTC.

The chain has TRBV6-1 and TRBJ1-6; the D gene is possibly TRBD1 (5 bases). Germline CDR1 reads MNHNS; CDR2 reads SASEGT. Trimming removed 4 bases at V and 0 bases at J, with 10 bases between. This CDR3 spans 16 amino acids. The CDR3 region is CASSGPGGSYNSPLHF. DNA of the CDR3: TGTGCCAGCAGTGGCCCGGGGGGCTCCTATAATTCACCCCTCCACTTT.

The V call is TRBV30, the J call TRBJ1-4, with D maybe TRBD1 (5 bases). The CDR3 consists of 11 residues. The V end lost 0 bases, the J end lost 10 bases, and 6 bases lay between the germline ends. Per germline, CDR1 GTSNPN and CDR2 SVGIG (reference sequence). CDR3 sequence: CAWSVQAKLFF. DNA of the CDR3: TGTGCCTGGAGTGTACAGGCAAAACTGTTTTTT.

This clone was seen just once. This chain uses TRBV5-5 with TRBJ2-7, with a tentative D call TRBD1 (6 bases). Germline CDR1 reads SGHKS; CDR2 reads YYEKEE (reference sequence). This CDR3 contains 15 residues. V gave up 3 bases and J gave up 3 bases, with 16 bases separating them. The CDR3 here is CASSSSPGELYEQYF. For the CDR3, the DNA is TGTGCCAGCAGCTCGAGCCCAGGGGAGCTCTACGAGCAGTACTTC. Using reference TRBV5-5 and TRBJ2-7 for the parts outside the CDR3, the full variable domain is DAGVTQSPTHLIKTRGQQVTLRCSPISGHKSVSWYQQVLGQGPQFIFQYYEKEERGRGNFPDRFSARQFPNYSSELNVNALLLGDSALYLCASSSSPGELYEQYFGPGTRLTVT.

V and J are TRBV4-2 and TRBJ2-3; 8 nucleotides agree with TRBD2. CDR1 and CDR2 (germline): LGHNA, YNFKEQ. The CDR3 covers 17 residues. Trimming at V came to 3 bases and at J to 2 bases, leaving 10 bases not matched to a gene. The CDR3 loop reads CASSQLGAGDYTDTQYF. The CDR3 DNA reads TGTGCCAGCAGCCAGCTCGGAGCGGGGGATTACACAGATACGCAGTATTTT.

This clone has only a few counts. V gene TRBV5-8 combines with J gene TRBJ1-3; 7 positions agree with TRBD1. The CDR3 contains 15 residues. CDR1 is SGHTS, CDR2 YDEGEE, per germline. J lost 2 bases, V lost 2 bases, and 4 bases had no gene match. The CDR3 coding sequence is TGTGCCAGCAGCTTCGACAGGGACGCTGGAAACACCATATATTTT. Protein sequence: CASSFDRDAGNTIYF.

The chain joins TRBV27 to TRBJ1-1; D is undetermined. The CDR3 sequence is 11 residues long. The ends were cut back, 10 bases at V and 4 bases at J, with 10 bases in the middle. In germline, CDR1 is MNHEY, CDR2 SMNVEV (reference sequence). CDR3 nucleotide sequence: TGTGCCACTTCCCGCGGCACTGAAGCTTTCTTT. It specifies CATSRGTEAFF.

This clone has more than one count but fewer than ten. V and J are TRBV6-6 and TRBJ2-2; D perhaps matches TRBD2 (5 bases). Trimming shortened V by 6 bases and J by 7 bases, and 18 bases separated the two germline ends. The germline CDR1 and CDR2 sequences are MNHNY and SVGAGI (reference sequence). The CDR3 covers 15 residues. The CDR3 nucleotides read TGTGCCAGCAGCCCCGGCCCGAGCGGAAGCGGGGAGCTGTTTTTT. It translates to CASSPGPSGSGELFF.

The J gene is TRBJ2-2, the V gene TRBV11-1; 10 positions match TRBD2. CDR3 length equals 17 residues. The V gene's germline CDR1 is SGHAT and CDR2 FQDESV (reference sequence). V lost 5 bases to trimming and J lost 1 base; unmatched junction nucleotides: 7. This CDR3 reads CASSPVLAGGNTGELFF. The DNA for the CDR3 is TGTGCCAGCAGCCCAGTTTTAGCGGGGGGGAACACCGGGGAGCTGTTTTTT.

This rearrangement joins TRBV6-1 to TRBJ1-2; D is ambiguous. The germline V gene has CDR1 MNHNS and CDR2 SASEGT. The CDR3 length is 13 residues. The ends were cut back, 5 bases at V and 0 bases at J, with 7 bases in the middle. CDR3 nucleotides: TGTGCCAGCAGTCTAGAGGCTAACTATGGCTACACCTTC. Protein sequence: CASSLEANYGYTF.

This chain links TRBV25-1 with TRBJ2-1, with a possible D match to TRBD2 (6 bases). The CDR3 has 13 residues. Trimming removed 7 bases at V and 6 bases at J, with 13 bases between. In germline, CDR1 is MGHDK, CDR2 SYGVNS. CDR3 sequence (DNA): TGTGCCAGCACGGCGGAGGGCCCCAATGAGCAGTTCTTC. It is translated as CASTAEGPNEQFF.

This clone was counted once. The genes are TRBV9 and TRBJ1-3, with 7 bases identical to TRBD1. With V trimmed by 3 bases and J by 1 base, 10 bases remained unmatched. The germline CDR1 and CDR2 sequences are SGDLS and YYNGEE. The CDR3 runs 17 residues. CDR3 DNA: TGTGCCAGCAGCGGGAGGCAGGGACAGCCTTCTGGAAACACCATATATTTT. Translating it yields CASSGRQGQPSGNTIYF. Together with reference TRBV9 and TRBJ1-3, the CDR3 gives the full variable domain: DSGVTQTPKHLITATGQRVTLRCSPRSGDLSVYWYQQSLDQGLQFLIQYYNGEERAKGNILERFSAQQFPDLHSELNLSSLELGDSALYFCASSGRQGQPSGNTIYFGEGSWLTVV.